A single sample is the source of the 25 T cell receptor beta chains below, sequenced in a study of blood T cell repertoires in COVID-19. The protocol was immunoSEQ multiplex PCR, while the TCRdb copy is restricted to in-frame clones and leaves out a portion. The data show around 500,000 clones, about 85% seen once. Sequencing used PBMCs or T cells enriched from blood (not recorded which). These receptors originate from a woman aged 55-69 years who had recovered from COVID-19.

In the case of this clone: Other DNA sequences in the same sample also yield this CDR3. The chain combines TRBV7-8 with TRBJ1-2; 7 positions match TRBD1. This CDR3 has 11 residues. Germline V gene sequence: CDR1 SGHVS, CDR2 FQNEAQ. Losses at the gene ends were 8 bases for V and 8 bases for J; bases not matched to a gene: 5. The CDR3 nucleotides read TGTGCCAGCTCCCGAGGGGGCGGCTACACCTTC. Translating gives CASSRGGGYTF.

This chain uses TRBV7-2 with TRBJ1-2; 8 bases match TRBD1. The CDR3 is 17 amino acids. From germline, CDR1 is SGHTA and CDR2 FQGNSA. J gave up 2 bases and V 5 bases, and 13 bases lay outside the gene matches. The DNA for the CDR3 is TGTGCCAGCAGCCTAACAGGGGGGTTTTCTGGGAACTATGGCTACACCTTC. Its protein is CASSLTGGFSGNYGYTF.

The J gene is TRBJ1-3, the V gene TRBV7-9, with D possibly TRBD1 on 6 matching bases. Germline values: CDR1 SEHNR, CDR2 FQNEAQ (reference sequence). CDR3 length: 14 residues. V lost 6 bases to trimming and J lost 0 bases, with 9 bases between them. The CDR3 loop reads CASSQQGSGNTIYF. Here the CDR3 DNA reads TGTGCCAGCAGTCAACAGGGCTCTGGAAACACCATATATTTT.

The V and J genes are TRBV5-4 and TRBJ1-1; D perhaps matches TRBD1 (6 bases). The CDR3 is made up of 13 amino acids. In germline, CDR1 is SGHNT, CDR2 YYREEE (reference sequence). V lost 4 bases, J lost 1 base, and 8 bases lay in between. The CDR3 nucleotides are TGTGCCAGCAGCCAAGGGGGGAACACTGAAGCTTTCTTT. It yields the protein CASSQGGNTEAFF. The full variable domain, completed using reference TRBV5-4 and TRBJ1-1, is ETGVTQSPTHLIKTRGQQVTLRCSSQSGHNTVSWYQQALGQGPQFIFQYYREEENGRGNFPPRFSGLQFPNYSSELNVNALELDDSALYLCASSQGGNTEAFFGQGTRLTVV.

This chain connects TRBV18 to TRBJ2-7, with 7 bases that match TRBD1. The germline V gene encodes CDR1 KGHSH and CDR2 LQKENI. The CDR3 is 14 amino acids. The V gene end was trimmed by 4 bases and the J gene end by 3 bases; junction bases not matched to a gene: 6. The CDR3 coding sequence is TGTGCCAGCTCACGAGAACAGGGGAGCTACGAGCAGTACTTC. Protein sequence: CASSREQGSYEQYF.

This sequence joins TRBV5-5 and TRBJ1-4, with D perhaps TRBD1 (6 bases). There are 14 residues in the CDR3. From germline, CDR1 is SGHKS and CDR2 YYEKEE (reference sequence). The V gene lost 0 bases and the J gene lost 5 bases, with 8 bases spanning the gap. CDR3 sequence reads: CASSLDRANEKLFF. The CDR3 DNA reads as TGTGCCAGCAGCTTGGACAGGGCAAATGAAAAACTGTTTTTT.

This sequence joins TRBV6-5 and TRBJ1-5; 8 nucleotides agree with TRBD1. Germline V gives CDR1 MNHEY, CDR2 SVGAGI. The CDR3 contains 14 residues. With V trimmed by 6 bases and J by 5 bases, 6 bases remained unmatched. For the CDR3, the DNA is TGTGCCAGCAGGAAACAGGGGGTGGATCAGCCCCAGCATTTT. This encodes CASRKQGVDQPQHF.

This chain joins TRBV7-8 and TRBJ2-1, with TRBD2 matching over 7 bases. The trim removed 2 bases at V and 0 bases at J, leaving 7 bases unmatched. Germline V gives CDR1 SGHVS, CDR2 FQNEAQ. This CDR3 has 17 amino acids. The CDR3 is CASSLTSSGYSYNEQFF. The CDR3 DNA sequence: TGTGCCAGCAGCTTAACGTCTAGCGGATACTCCTACAATGAGCAGTTCTTC.

This chain links TRBV3-1 (or the pseudogene TRBV3-2) with TRBJ2-3, with 7 bases aligning to TRBD1. The CDR3 contains 14 residues. CDR1 and CDR2 from the germline V gene are LGHDT and YNNKEL (reference sequence). The V and J ends lost 5 bases and 4 bases, in that order; junction bases with no gene match: 6. DNA of the CDR3: TGTGCCAGCAGCGACAGGGATCTCGCAGATACGCAGTATTTT. Translated, it gives CASSDRDLADTQYF.

CDR3 coding DNA: TGCGCCAGCAGTGAGAGGGGAAACTTGGAAGCTTTCTTT. Encoded protein: CASSERGNLEAFF. This chain links TRBV10-1 with TRBJ1-1, with a tentative D call TRBD1 (5 bases). The V gene lost 2 bases and the J gene lost 8 bases, with 12 bases spanning the gap. This CDR3 region has 13 residues. CDR1 and CDR2 (germline): WNHNN, SYGVQD (reference sequence).

In nucleotides, the CDR3 is TGTGCCAGCAGCTCCCCCCGCAGCAGGGGCACCGGGGAGCTGTTTTTT. This codes for CASSSPRSRGTGELFF. The J gene is TRBJ2-2, the V gene TRBV11-2, with D perhaps TRBD1 (6 bases). This CDR3 spans 16 amino acids. V gave up 4 bases and J gave up 4 bases, with 16 bases separating them. CDR1 and CDR2 (germline): SGHAT, FQNNGV.

The chain employs TRBV2 and TRBJ1-2; D is uncertain. The V end lost 8 bases, the J end lost 3 bases, and 7 bases lay between the germline ends. Germline CDR1 reads SNHLY; CDR2 reads FYNNEI. The CDR3 runs to 11 residues. This CDR3 is CASSGDYGYTF. The CDR3 DNA reads TGTGCCAGCTCCGGGGACTATGGCTACACCTTC.

The chain combines TRBV4-1 with TRBJ2-7; maybe TRBD2 (6 bases). Per germline, CDR1 MGHRA and CDR2 YSYEKL. This CDR3 region has 14 residues. The V and J ends lost 5 bases and 0 bases respectively, with 11 bases between them. CDR3 amino acids: CASSSSGVSYEQYV. The CDR3 DNA sequence: TGCGCCAGCAGCTCTTCGGGGGTCTCCTACGAGCAGTACGTC.

The gene calls are TRBV3-1 (or the pseudogene TRBV3-2) and TRBJ2-1; 12 bases map to TRBD2. V lost 0 bases, J lost 6 bases, and 6 bases stayed unmatched. Germline CDR1 reads LGHDT; CDR2 reads YNNKEL (reference sequence). The CDR3 is 17 amino acids. DNA for the CDR3: TGTGCCAGCAGCCAAGATTGGTCTAGCGGGGGGGCCAATGAGCAGTTCTTC. Translated: CASSQDWSSGGANEQFF.

The rearrangement links TRBV5-1 to TRBJ2-2; 7 bases are a match to TRBD1. Trimming at V came to 2 bases and at J to 4 bases, leaving 2 bases not matched to a gene. This CDR3 contains 14 residues. Germline values: CDR1 SGHRS, CDR2 YFSETQ. CDR3 region: CASSFDRATGELFF. Here the CDR3 DNA reads TGCGCCAGCAGCTTTGACAGGGCCACCGGGGAGCTGTTTTTT.

The chain employs TRBV9 and TRBJ1-2, with D possibly matching TRBD1 (5 bases). The CDR3 covers 13 residues. Germline assignment: CDR1 SGDLS and CDR2 YYNGEE. Trimming shortened V by 4 bases and J by 7 bases, and 14 bases separated the two germline ends. The CDR3 region is CASSLQVGSGYTF. DNA of the CDR3: TGTGCCAGCAGCCTACAGGTGGGATCTGGCTACACCTTC.

This chain uses TRBV5-1 with TRBJ1-6; D unclear. Trimming stripped 4 bases from V and 6 bases from J, with 11 bases between. The germline gives CDR1 SGHRS, CDR2 YFSETQ. The CDR3 loop spans 14 amino acids. This CDR3 is CASSPGSGNSPLHF. The DNA for the CDR3 is TGCGCCAGCAGCCCCGGATCGGGTAATTCACCCCTCCACTTT.

The V gene is TRBV6-1, the J gene TRBJ2-7; 9 bases map to TRBD1. CDR1 MNHNS and CDR2 SASEGT come from the germline V gene. Trimming cost V 0 bases and J 4 bases; bases outside gene matches: 1. The CDR3 runs 14 residues. CDR3 nucleotides: TGTGCCAGCAGTGAAGCTGGACAGGGGTACGAGCAGTACTTC. Its translation is CASSEAGQGYEQYF.

The chain carries TRBV25-1 and TRBJ2-2; D perhaps matches TRBD2 (6 bases). V dropped 6 bases and J dropped 6 bases, with 14 bases sitting between them. This CDR3 has 14 residues. Germline V CDR1 and CDR2: MGHDK, SYGVNS. CDR3 bases: TGTGCCAGCAGGAGTAATGGGGAGGCCGGGGAGCTGTTTTTT. This codes for CASRSNGEAGELFF.

The V call is TRBV5-4, the J call TRBJ2-1; TRBD1 agrees at 9 bases. V was clipped by 4 bases and J by 8 bases; unmatched bases: 16. CDR3 length: 17 residues. The V gene's germline CDR1 is SGHNT and CDR2 YYREEE (reference sequence). The CDR3 DNA reads TGTGCCAGCAGCCCCCCGCCGGGGGGACAGGGTTCAGATGAGCAGTTCTTC. Its translation is CASSPPPGGQGSDEQFF.

The CDR3 nucleotides read TGTGCCAGTAGATCAGGGAAGGGCTCACCCCTCCACTTT. Translated: CASRSGKGSPLHF. The chain has TRBV19 and TRBJ1-6; D is perhaps TRBD1 (5 bases). Germline assignment: CDR1 LNHDA and CDR2 SQIVND (reference sequence). Trimming took off 6 bases at V and 10 bases at J, with 13 bases between the two ends. This CDR3 is built from 13 residues.

The chain links TRBV25-1 to TRBJ2-3; 10 nucleotides match TRBD2. After removal of 6 bases from V and 6 bases from J, the junction contained 6 bases not matched to a gene. Germline V lookup: CDR1 MGHDK, CDR2 SYGVNS. This CDR3 spans 14 amino acids. The CDR3 DNA follows: TGTGCCAGCAGGGAGCGGGGGGGCCCGGATACGCAGTATTTT. It specifies CASRERGGPDTQYF.

CDR3 coding DNA: TGTGCCAGCAGTTTAAGTAGGAGGACTAATGAAAAACTGTTTTTT. The encoded protein is CASSLSRRTNEKLFF. V and J are TRBV28 and TRBJ1-4; D gene uncertain. The ends were cut back, 2 bases at V and 2 bases at J, with 9 bases in the middle. CDR3 length: 15 residues. Germline CDR1 and CDR2: MDHEN and SYDVKM. The full variable domain, rest sourced from reference TRBV28 and TRBJ1-4, is DVKVTQSSRYLVKRTGEKVFLECVQDMDHENMFWYRQDPGLGLRLIYFSYDVKMKEKGDIPEGYSVSREKKERFSLILESASTNQTSMYLCASSLSRRTNEKLFFGSGTQLSVL.

Regarding this clone: The same CDR3 also results from other DNA sequences found in this sample. The rearrangement joins TRBV5-1 to TRBJ1-1; 8 positions agree with TRBD1. V lost 4 bases to trimming and J lost 5 bases; unmatched junction nucleotides: 4. This CDR3 has 13 amino acids. The germline CDR1 and CDR2 sequences are SGHRS and YFSETQ. The CDR3 region has the DNA TGCGCCAGCAGCGGACAGGGCGGAACTGAAGCTTTCTTT. The encoded protein is CASSGQGGTEAFF.

The chain links TRBV19 to TRBJ1-5, with D tentatively TRBD1 (5 bases). Deletions cut 1 base from V and 7 bases from J, with 8 bases between. The CDR3 extends over 13 amino acids. Per the germline V gene, CDR1 is LNHDA and CDR2 is SQIVND (reference sequence). The CDR3 loop reads CASSIGGEQPQHF. CDR3 in DNA: TGTGCCAGTAGTATAGGGGGGGAACAGCCCCAGCATTTT.